The source of this T cell receptor (beta chain) is a study of blood T cell repertoires in COVID-19. Study background: Collection of acute and convalescent COVID-19 samples took place in the United States, Italy and Spain. PBMCs, B-cell-depleted T cells, or T cells were the source of the cDNA or gDNA that made up the material.

As processed by the authors: The assay estimated nucleated cells by amplifying reference gene primers. TCRdb's table, derived via immunoSEQ multiplex PCR, lists solely in-frame clones and lacks some. V, J and clone size reflect that table, while D and trimming were determined from the DNA. The sample yields roughly 150,000 clones, around four fifths seen once. CDR3 length: 14 residues. Germline values: CDR1 LNHDA, CDR2 SQIVND (reference sequence). Trimming removed 3 bases from V and 3 bases from J; junction bases left unmatched: 4. Sequencing was carried out using peripheral blood. The clonotype originates from an older man with acute or convalescent COVID-19. V and J are TRBV19 and TRBJ2-7; 8 bases align to TRBD1. In DNA form, the CDR3 reads TGTGCCAGTAGTATCACGGGACAGGTCTACGAGCAGTACTTC. Its protein product is CASSITGQVYEQYF.